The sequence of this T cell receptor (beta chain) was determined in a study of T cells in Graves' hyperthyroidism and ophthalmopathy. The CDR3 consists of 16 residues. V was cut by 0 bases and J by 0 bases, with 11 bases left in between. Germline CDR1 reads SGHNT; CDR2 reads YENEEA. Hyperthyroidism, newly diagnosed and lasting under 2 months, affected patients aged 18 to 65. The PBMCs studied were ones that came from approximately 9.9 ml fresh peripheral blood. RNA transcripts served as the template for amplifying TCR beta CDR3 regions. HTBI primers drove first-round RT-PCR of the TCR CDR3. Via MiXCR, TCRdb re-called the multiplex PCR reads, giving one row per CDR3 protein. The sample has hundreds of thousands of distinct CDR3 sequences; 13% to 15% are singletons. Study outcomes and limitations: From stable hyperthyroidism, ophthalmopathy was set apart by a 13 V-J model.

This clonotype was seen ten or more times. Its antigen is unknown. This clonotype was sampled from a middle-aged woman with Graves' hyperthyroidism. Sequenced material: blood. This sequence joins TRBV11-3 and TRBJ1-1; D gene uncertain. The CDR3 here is CASSLEARGMNTEAFF. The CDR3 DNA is TGTGCCAGCAGCTTAGAGGCCCGAGGGATGAACACTGAAGCTTTCTTT.